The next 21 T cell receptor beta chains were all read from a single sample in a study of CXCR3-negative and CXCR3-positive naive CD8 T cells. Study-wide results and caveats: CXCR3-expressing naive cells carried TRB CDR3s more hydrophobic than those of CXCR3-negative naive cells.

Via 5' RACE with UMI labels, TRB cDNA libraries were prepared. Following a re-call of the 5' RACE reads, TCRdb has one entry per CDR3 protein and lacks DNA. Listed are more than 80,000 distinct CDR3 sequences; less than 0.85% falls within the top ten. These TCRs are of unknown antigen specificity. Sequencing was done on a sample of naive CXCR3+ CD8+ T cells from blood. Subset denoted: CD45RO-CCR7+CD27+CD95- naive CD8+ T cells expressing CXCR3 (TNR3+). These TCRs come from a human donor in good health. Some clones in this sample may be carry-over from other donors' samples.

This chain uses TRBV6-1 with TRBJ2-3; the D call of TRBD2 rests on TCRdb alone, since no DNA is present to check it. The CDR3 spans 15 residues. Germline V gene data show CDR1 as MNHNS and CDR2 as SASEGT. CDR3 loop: CASSEGEDYRDTQYF.

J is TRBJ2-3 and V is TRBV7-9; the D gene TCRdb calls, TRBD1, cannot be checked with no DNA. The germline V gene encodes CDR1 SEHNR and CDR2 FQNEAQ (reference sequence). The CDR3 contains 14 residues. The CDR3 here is CASSSDWAVDTQYF.

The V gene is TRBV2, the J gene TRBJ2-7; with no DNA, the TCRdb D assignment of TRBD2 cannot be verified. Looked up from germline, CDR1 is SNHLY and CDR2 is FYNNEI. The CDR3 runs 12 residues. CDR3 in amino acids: CASLGPPYEQYF.

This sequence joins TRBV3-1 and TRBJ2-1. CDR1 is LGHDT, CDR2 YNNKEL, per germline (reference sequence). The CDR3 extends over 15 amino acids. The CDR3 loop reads CASSQDLASYNEQFF.

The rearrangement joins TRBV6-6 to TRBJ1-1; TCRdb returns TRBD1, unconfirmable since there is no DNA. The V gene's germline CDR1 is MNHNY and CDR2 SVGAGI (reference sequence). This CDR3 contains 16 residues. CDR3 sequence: CASSYSSGRQGTEAFF.

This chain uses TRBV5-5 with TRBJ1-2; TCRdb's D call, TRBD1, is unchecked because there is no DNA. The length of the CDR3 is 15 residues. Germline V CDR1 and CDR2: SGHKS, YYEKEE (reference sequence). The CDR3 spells CASSLEGGAWYGYTF.

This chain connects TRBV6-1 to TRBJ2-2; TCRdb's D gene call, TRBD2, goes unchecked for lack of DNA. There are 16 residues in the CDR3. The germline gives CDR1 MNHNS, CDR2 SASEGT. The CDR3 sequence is CAGSGQREGGTGELFF.

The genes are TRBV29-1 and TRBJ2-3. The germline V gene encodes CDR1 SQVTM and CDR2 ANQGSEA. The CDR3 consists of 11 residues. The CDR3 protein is CSARDTDTQYF.

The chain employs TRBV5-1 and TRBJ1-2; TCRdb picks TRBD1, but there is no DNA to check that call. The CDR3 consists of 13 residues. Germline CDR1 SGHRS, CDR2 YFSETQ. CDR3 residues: CASAGTGASGYTF.

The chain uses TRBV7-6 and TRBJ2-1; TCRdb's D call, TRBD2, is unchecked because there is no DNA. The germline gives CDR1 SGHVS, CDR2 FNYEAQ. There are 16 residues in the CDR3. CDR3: CASSPGGLAGANEQFF. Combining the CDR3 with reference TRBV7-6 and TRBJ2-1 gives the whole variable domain GAGVSQSPRYKVTKRGQDVALRCDPISGHVSLYWYRQALGQGPEFLTYFNYEAQQDKSGLPNDRFSAERPEGSISTLTIQRTEQRDSAMYRCASSPGGLAGANEQFFGPGTRLTVL.

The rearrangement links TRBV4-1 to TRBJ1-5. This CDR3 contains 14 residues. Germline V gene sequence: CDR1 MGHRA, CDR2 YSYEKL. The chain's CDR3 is CASSQEGWPQPQHF.

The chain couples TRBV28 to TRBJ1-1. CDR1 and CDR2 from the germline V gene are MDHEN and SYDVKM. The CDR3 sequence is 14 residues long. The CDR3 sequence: CASSLRPLNTEAFF.

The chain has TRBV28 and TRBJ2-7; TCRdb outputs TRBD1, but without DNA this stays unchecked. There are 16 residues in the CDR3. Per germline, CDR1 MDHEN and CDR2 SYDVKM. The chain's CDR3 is CASSPEDREFGYEQYF.

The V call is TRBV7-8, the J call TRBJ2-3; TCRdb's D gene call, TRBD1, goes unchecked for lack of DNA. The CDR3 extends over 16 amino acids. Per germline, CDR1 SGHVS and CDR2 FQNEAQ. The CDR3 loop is CASSQNGQARGDTQYF.

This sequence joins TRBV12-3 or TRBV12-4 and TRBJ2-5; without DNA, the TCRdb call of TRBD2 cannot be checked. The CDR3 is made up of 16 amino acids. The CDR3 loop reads CASSPPAGGLGETQYF.

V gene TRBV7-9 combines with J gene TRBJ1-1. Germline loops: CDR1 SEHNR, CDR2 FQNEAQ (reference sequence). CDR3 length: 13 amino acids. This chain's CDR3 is CASSSVMNTEAFF.

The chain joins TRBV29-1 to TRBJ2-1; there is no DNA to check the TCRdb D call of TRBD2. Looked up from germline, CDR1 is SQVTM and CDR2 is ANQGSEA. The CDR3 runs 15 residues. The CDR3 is CSVELYAGGPYEQFF.

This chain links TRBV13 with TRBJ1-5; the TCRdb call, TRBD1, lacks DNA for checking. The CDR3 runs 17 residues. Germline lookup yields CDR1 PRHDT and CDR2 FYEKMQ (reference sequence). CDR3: CASSLGSGGDSNQPQHF.

CDR3 region: CSVESSGGELFF. The chain combines TRBV29-1 with TRBJ2-2. The CDR3 has 12 residues. Germline lookup yields CDR1 SQVTM and CDR2 ANQGSEA.

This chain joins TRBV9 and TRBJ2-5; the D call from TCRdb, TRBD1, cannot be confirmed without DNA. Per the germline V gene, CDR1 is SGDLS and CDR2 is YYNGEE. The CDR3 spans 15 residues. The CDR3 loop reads CASSMGTGPQETQYF.

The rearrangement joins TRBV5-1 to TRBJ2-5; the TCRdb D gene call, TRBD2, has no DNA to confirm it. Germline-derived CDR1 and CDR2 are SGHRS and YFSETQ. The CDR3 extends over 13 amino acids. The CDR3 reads CASRLPSEETQYF.